This T cell receptor (beta chain) is drawn from a study of T cell changes during pregnancy in multiple sclerosis. CDR1 is SGHNT and CDR2 is YYREEE in the germline V gene (reference sequence). CDR3 length: 15 amino acids. V dropped 3 bases and J dropped 5 bases, with 17 bases sitting between them. Method: immunoSEQ multiplex PCR; TCRdb's copy keeps in-frame clones and lacks some. The data hold approximately 93,000 clones, with around 93% observed a single time. The TCR was taken from a female donor with multiple sclerosis, enrolled in a pregnancy study. V is TRBV5-4 and J is TRBJ1-1; the D is unclear. The material was peripheral blood, obtained before pregnancy. This chain's CDR3 is CASSWNGASGTEAFF. CDR3 bases: TGTGCCAGCAGCTGGAATGGCGCGTCAGGTACTGAAGCTTTCTTT.